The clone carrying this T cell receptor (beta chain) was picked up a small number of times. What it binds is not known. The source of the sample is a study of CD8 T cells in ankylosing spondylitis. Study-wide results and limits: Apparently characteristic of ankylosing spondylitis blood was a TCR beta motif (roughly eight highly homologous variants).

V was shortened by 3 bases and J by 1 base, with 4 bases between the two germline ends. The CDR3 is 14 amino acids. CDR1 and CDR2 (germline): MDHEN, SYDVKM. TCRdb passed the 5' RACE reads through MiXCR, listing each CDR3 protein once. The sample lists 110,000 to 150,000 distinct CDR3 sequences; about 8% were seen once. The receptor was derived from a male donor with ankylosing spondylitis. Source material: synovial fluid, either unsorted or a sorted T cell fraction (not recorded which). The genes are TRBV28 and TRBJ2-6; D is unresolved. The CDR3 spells CASSFMSGANVLTF. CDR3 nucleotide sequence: TGTGCCAGCAGTTTTATGTCTGGGGCCAACGTCCTGACTTTC.